A single sample is the source of the 26 T cell receptor beta chains below, sequenced in a study of CD8 T cells in ankylosing spondylitis. Study-wide results and limits: Blood from ankylosing spondylitis patients appeared to carry a characteristic roughly 8-variant TCR beta motif.

The antigens these receptors bind are not known. TCRdb re-derived calls from the 5' RACE reads in MiXCR, one entry per CDR3 protein. The sample includes a few hundred thousand distinct CDR3 sequences, approximately 17% of them seen just once. Sequencing used blood, either unsorted or a sorted T cell fraction (not recorded which). The receptors were gathered from a male donor with ankylosing spondylitis.

Only a few counts were recorded for this clonotype. The chain has TRBV12-3 or TRBV12-4 and TRBJ1-5; possible D gene TRBD1, 5 bases. This CDR3 is built from 14 residues. With 4 bases removed from V and 0 bases from J, the gap between germline ends came to 7 bases. CDR3 sequence: CASSSTDSNQPQHF. The CDR3 DNA follows: TGTGCCAGCAGTTCGACAGATAGCAATCAGCCCCAGCATTTT.

The table lists this clonotype with a few counts. One end of the junction is discordant with germline, which a read error may explain. V usage is TRBV12-3 or TRBV12-4 and J usage is TRBJ2-1; D is perhaps TRBD2 (5 bases). The CDR3 runs 16 residues. The CDR3 loop is CANSPRLISSYNEQFF. CDR3 coding DNA: TGTGCCAACAGTCCCAGACTAATCAGCTCCTACAATGAGCAGTTCTTC.

The table lists this clonotype with a few counts. V usage is TRBV20-1 and J usage is TRBJ2-5, with D possibly being TRBD2 (6 bases). This CDR3 comprises 13 residues. V was clipped by 8 bases and J by 1 base, with 14 bases between them. Germline-derived CDR1 and CDR2 are DFQATT and SNEGSKA (reference sequence). CDR3: CSPDREPQETQYF. The CDR3 nucleotides read TGCAGTCCGGATCGGGAGCCCCAAGAGACCCAGTACTTC.

This clonotype occurred many times. The chain recombines TRBV4-2 with TRBJ2-1, with D perhaps matching TRBD2 (7 bases). Between the trimmed V and J ends, which lost 4 bases and 1 base, there was a span of 14 bases. CDR1 and CDR2 from the germline V gene are LGHNA and YNFKEQ. This CDR3 is 16 amino acids long. The CDR3 loop reads CASSRGGTISYNEQFF. For the CDR3, the DNA is TGTGCCAGCAGCCGGGGAGGGACAATTTCCTACAATGAGCAGTTCTTC.

This sequence joins TRBV29-1 and TRBJ1-2; a possible D gene is TRBD1 (5 bases). The CDR3 loop spans 11 amino acids. The germline gives CDR1 SQVTM, CDR2 ANQGSEA. Deletions cut 7 bases from V and 4 bases from J, with 10 bases between. For the CDR3, the DNA is TGCAGCGCAACAGGAACCTATGGCTACACCTTC. Translated: CSATGTYGYTF.

V and J are TRBV7-9 and TRBJ2-1, with D perhaps being TRBD1 or TRBD2 (5 bases each). The CDR3 sequence is 15 residues long. Trimming shortened V by 0 bases and J by 2 bases, and 8 bases separated the two germline ends. Looked up from germline, CDR1 is SEHNR and CDR2 is FQNEAQ (reference sequence). The chain's CDR3 is CASSLARGAYNEQFF. In nucleotides, the CDR3 is TGTGCCAGCAGCTTAGCGCGAGGGGCCTACAATGAGCAGTTCTTC.

This sequence joins TRBV2 and TRBJ2-2; D call uncertain. CDR3 length equals 15 residues. Looked up from germline, CDR1 is SNHLY and CDR2 is FYNNEI. V shed 6 bases and J shed 2 bases, with 13 bases lying between them. Here the CDR3 DNA reads TGTGCCAGCAGGCCGGGCGCTGGAAACACCGGGGAGCTGTTTTTT. Translating gives CASRPGAGNTGELFF.

This chain uses TRBV6-5 with TRBJ1-2; no clear D gene. Trimming left V 0 bases short and J 4 bases short, with 12 bases between. This CDR3 comprises 15 residues. Germline V gives CDR1 MNHEY, CDR2 SVGAGI. The CDR3 loop reads CASSYSSPRSYGYTF. The DNA for the CDR3 is TGTGCCAGCAGTTACTCGTCGCCACGTTCCTATGGCTACACCTTC.

This clonotype was counted only a few times. The gene calls are TRBV12-3 or TRBV12-4 and TRBJ1-1; TRBD1 matches at 7 bases. The J segment lost 3 bases and the V segment lost 6 bases, leaving 10 bases of the junction unmatched. This CDR3 comprises 15 residues. The DNA for the CDR3 is TGTGCCAGCAGCACAGGGGCGAAGGGATACACTGAAGCTTTCTTT. Translation gives CASSTGAKGYTEAFF.

This clonotype was seen a handful of times. CDR3 amino acids: CASDDREGRKLFF. The CDR3 coding sequence is TGTGCCAGCGATGACAGGGAGGGGCGAAAACTGTTTTTT. This rearrangement joins TRBV6-6 to TRBJ1-4, with 7 bases fitting TRBD1. The junction had 10 bases not matched to a gene; V was cut back by 8 bases and J by 10 bases. Germline V CDR1 and CDR2: MNHNY, SVGAGI (reference sequence). This CDR3 has 13 residues.

This clonotype was seen many times. The chain is built from TRBV11-2 and TRBJ1-1; tentative D call: TRBD1 (5 bases). The CDR3 covers 16 residues. The germline V gene encodes CDR1 SGHAT and CDR2 FQNNGV. Trimming pared 1 base from V and 11 bases from J, leaving 23 bases between. In nucleotides, the CDR3 is TGTGCCAGCAGCTTAGGGCAGGGACCCACCCAGCGATGGGCTTTCTTT. It encodes CASSLGQGPTQRWAFF.

This clonotype was observed a handful of times. The chain couples TRBV19 to TRBJ1-1; D remains ambiguous. Trimming left V 5 bases short and J 1 base short, with 5 bases between. The CDR3 is 12 residues long. Germline CDR1 reads LNHDA; CDR2 reads SQIVND (reference sequence). CDR3 amino acids: CASSVWNTEAFF. Written as DNA, the CDR3 is TGTGCCAGTAGTGTCTGGAACACTGAAGCTTTCTTT.

There are a few counts of this clonotype. The rearrangement joins TRBV5-1 to TRBJ2-1; D may be TRBD2 (6 bases). The germline V gene has CDR1 SGHRS and CDR2 YFSETQ. This CDR3 is 17 amino acids long. Between the trimmed V and J ends, which lost 0 bases and 3 bases, there was a span of 16 bases. CDR3 residues: CASSLAAGSPLYNEQFF. As DNA, the CDR3 is TGCGCCAGCAGCTTGGCCGCCGGGAGTCCCCTCTACAATGAGCAGTTCTTC.

The sample holds a few counts of this clonotype. The chain links TRBV24-1 to TRBJ1-5; 10 bases are a match to TRBD1. CDR1 is KGHDR and CDR2 is SFDVKD in the germline V gene. This CDR3 comprises 14 residues. The J segment lost 3 bases and the V segment lost 9 bases, leaving 4 bases of the junction unmatched. The CDR3, as DNA: TGTGCCACCGGGGACAGGGGAGCCAATCAGCCCCAGCATTTT. Translation gives CATGDRGANQPQHF.

This clonotype was counted a few times. The rearrangement joins TRBV9 to TRBJ1-4; D is possibly TRBD1 (5 bases). V lost 3 bases, J lost 7 bases, and 16 bases lay in between. Germline V lookup: CDR1 SGDLS, CDR2 YYNGEE. The CDR3 runs to 15 residues. CDR3 loop: CASSDGGDLGEKLFF. The CDR3 region has the DNA TGTGCCAGCAGCGATGGAGGGGATCTGGGTGAAAAACTGTTTTTT.

V gene TRBV3-1 combines with J gene TRBJ1-2, with 9 bases lining up with TRBD1. The CDR3 is made up of 14 amino acids. The J segment lost 8 bases and the V segment lost 1 base, leaving 5 bases of the junction unmatched. Germline V gene data show CDR1 as LGHDT and CDR2 as YNNKEL (reference sequence). The CDR3 nucleotides are TGTGCCAGCAGCCAAGCCGGGACAGGGAAAGGCTACACCTTC. It specifies CASSQAGTGKGYTF.

The rearrangement uses TRBV20-1 and TRBJ1-1; D unclear. Looked up from germline, CDR1 is DFQATT and CDR2 is SNEGSKA (reference sequence). V was shortened by 5 bases and J by 1 base, with 14 bases between the two germline ends. CDR3 length: 14 amino acids. The chain's CDR3 is CSASDERSNTEAFF. The CDR3 nucleotides read TGCAGTGCTTCCGATGAGCGATCGAACACTGAAGCTTTCTTT.

This chain links TRBV4-1 with TRBJ2-1, with a possible D match to TRBD1 (6 bases). The V end lost 0 bases, the J end lost 5 bases, and 14 bases lay between the germline ends. The CDR3 has 16 amino acids. CDR1 is MGHRA and CDR2 is YSYEKL in the germline V gene. The CDR3 loop is CASSQERLQGNNEQFF. CDR3 DNA: TGCGCCAGCAGCCAAGAACGGCTGCAGGGGAACAATGAGCAGTTCTTC.

This clonotype turned up a few times. V gene TRBV20-1 combines with J gene TRBJ2-7, with 11 bases identical to TRBD2. Germline CDR1 reads DFQATT; CDR2 reads SNEGSKA (reference sequence). The CDR3 runs to 15 residues. V lost 0 bases, J lost 4 bases, and 5 bases stayed unmatched. The DNA for the CDR3 is TGCAGTGCTAGAGATCCTAGCGGGGGGCCATACGAGCAGTACTTC. This encodes CSARDPSGGPYEQYF.

CDR3 nucleotide sequence: TGTGCCAGCAGTTACAACAGGGGGACGGGGGGCTACACCTTC. Translated, it gives CASSYNRGTGGYTF. The chain links TRBV6-5 to TRBJ1-2, with 8 bases matching TRBD1. Germline assignment: CDR1 MNHEY and CDR2 SVGAGI. Trimming removed 2 bases from V and 8 bases from J; junction bases left unmatched: 7. The CDR3 has 14 amino acids.

V and J are TRBV20-1 and TRBJ2-3; 11 bases align to TRBD2. V lost 5 bases and J lost 2; bases outside the gene matches: 6. The germline CDR1 and CDR2 sequences are DFQATT and SNEGSKA (reference sequence). The CDR3 is made up of 15 amino acids. The CDR3 loop reads CSAPTSGIFTDTQYF. DNA of the CDR3: TGCAGTGCTCCGACTAGCGGGATCTTCACAGATACGCAGTATTTT.

The rearrangement uses TRBV5-1 and TRBJ2-5, with 8 bases aligning to TRBD2. V shed 4 bases, J shed 5 bases, and the junction held 4 bases outside the gene matches. CDR3 length: 13 residues. Germline V gene sequence: CDR1 SGHRS, CDR2 YFSETQ. The CDR3: CASSMGLGETQYF. CDR3 sequence (DNA): TGCGCCAGCAGCATGGGACTAGGGGAGACCCAGTACTTC.

This clonotype was counted between two and nine times. CDR3 region: CASSTGLAKTQYF. The CDR3 nucleotides read TGTGCCAGCAGTACCGGACTAGCGAAGACCCAGTACTTC. The chain employs TRBV7-2 and TRBJ2-5, with 9 bases fitting TRBD2. CDR1 is SGHTA and CDR2 is FQGNSA in the germline V gene. After removal of 6 bases from V and 6 bases from J, the junction contained 5 bases not matched to a gene. CDR3 length: 13 amino acids.

J is TRBJ1-5 and V is TRBV28, with 9 bases identical to TRBD1. Trimming removed 6 bases from V and 7 bases from J; junction bases left unmatched: 16. Germline CDR1 reads MDHEN; CDR2 reads SYDVKM. The length of the CDR3 is 17 residues. As DNA, the CDR3 is TGTGCCAGCAGCTTTATTCTACCGGGACAGGGCCCCCAGCCCCAGCATTTT. Its translation: CASSFILPGQGPQPQHF.

This clonotype was observed a handful of times. J is TRBJ1-4 and V is TRBV5-1, with D maybe TRBD1 (6 bases). The length of the CDR3 is 17 residues. Per germline, CDR1 SGHRS and CDR2 YFSETQ. With 1 base removed from V and 2 bases from J, the gap between germline ends came to 15 bases. CDR3 coding DNA: TGCGCCAGCAGCTTGCGGGGGGCTCCCGGGACTAATGAAAAACTGTTTTTT. Residues: CASSLRGAPGTNEKLFF.

J is TRBJ2-7 and V is TRBV6-5; the D gene is possibly TRBD2 (5 bases). Germline values: CDR1 MNHEY, CDR2 SVGAGI. Trimming stripped 2 bases from V and 2 bases from J, with 13 bases between. This CDR3 contains 15 residues. This CDR3 reads CASSYSPGGTYEQYF. In nucleotides, the CDR3 is TGTGCCAGCAGTTACAGCCCCGGAGGAACCTACGAGCAGTACTTC.